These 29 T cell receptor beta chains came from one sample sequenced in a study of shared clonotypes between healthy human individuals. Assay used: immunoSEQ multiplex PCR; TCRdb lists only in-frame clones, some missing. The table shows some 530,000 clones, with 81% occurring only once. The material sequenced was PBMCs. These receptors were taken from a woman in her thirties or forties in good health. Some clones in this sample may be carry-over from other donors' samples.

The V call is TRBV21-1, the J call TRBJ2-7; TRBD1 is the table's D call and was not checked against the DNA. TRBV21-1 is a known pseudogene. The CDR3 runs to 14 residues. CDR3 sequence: CASSKGNKSYEQYF. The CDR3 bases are TGTGCCAGCAGCAAAGGCAACAAGTCGTACGAGCAGTACTTC.

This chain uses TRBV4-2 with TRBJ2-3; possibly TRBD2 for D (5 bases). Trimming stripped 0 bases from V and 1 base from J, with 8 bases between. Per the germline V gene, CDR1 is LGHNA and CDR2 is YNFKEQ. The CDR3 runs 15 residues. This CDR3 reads CASSQDKGGTDTQYF. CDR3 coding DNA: TGTGCCAGCAGCCAAGATAAGGGAGGCACAGATACGCAGTATTTT.

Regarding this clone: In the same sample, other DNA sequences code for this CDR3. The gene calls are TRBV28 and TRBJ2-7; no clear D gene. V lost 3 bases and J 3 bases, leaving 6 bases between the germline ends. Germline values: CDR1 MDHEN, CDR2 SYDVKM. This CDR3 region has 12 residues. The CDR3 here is CASSLMGYEQYF. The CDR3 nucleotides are TGTGCCAGCAGTTTGATGGGCTACGAGCAGTACTTC.

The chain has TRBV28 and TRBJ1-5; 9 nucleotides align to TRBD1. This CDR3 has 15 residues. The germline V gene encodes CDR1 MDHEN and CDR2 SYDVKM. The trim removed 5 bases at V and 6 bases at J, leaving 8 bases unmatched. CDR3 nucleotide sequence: TGTGCCAGCAGTCCGACAGGGGGGGGCACTCAGCCCCAGCATTTT. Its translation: CASSPTGGGTQPQHF.

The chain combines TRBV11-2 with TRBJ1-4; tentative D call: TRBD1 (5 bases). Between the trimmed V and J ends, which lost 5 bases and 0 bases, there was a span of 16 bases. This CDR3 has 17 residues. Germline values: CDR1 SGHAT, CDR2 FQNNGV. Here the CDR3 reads CASSRPPDSSTNEKLFF. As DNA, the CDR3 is TGTGCCAGCAGCCGGCCACCCGACAGTTCAACTAATGAAAAACTGTTTTTT.

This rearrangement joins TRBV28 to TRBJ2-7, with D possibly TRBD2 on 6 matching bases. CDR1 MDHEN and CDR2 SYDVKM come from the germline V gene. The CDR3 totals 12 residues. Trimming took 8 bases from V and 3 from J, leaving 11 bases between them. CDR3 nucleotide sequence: TGTGCCAGCGGAGGGCAGCGCTACGAGCAGTACTTC. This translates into CASGGQRYEQYF.

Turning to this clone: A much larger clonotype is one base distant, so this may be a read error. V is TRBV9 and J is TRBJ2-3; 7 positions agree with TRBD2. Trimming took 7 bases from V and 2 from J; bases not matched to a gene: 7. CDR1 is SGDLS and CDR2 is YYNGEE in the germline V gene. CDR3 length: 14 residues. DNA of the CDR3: TGTGCCAGCGGCACTAGCGCGTACACAGATACGCAGTATTTT. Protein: CASGTSAYTDTQYF.

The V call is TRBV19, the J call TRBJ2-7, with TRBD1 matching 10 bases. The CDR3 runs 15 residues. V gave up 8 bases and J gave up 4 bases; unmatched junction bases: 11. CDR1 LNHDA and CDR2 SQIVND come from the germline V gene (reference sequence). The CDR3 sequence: CASSTGTGEGYEQYF. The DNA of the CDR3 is TGTGCCAGTTCAACCGGGACAGGGGAGGGTTACGAGCAGTACTTC.

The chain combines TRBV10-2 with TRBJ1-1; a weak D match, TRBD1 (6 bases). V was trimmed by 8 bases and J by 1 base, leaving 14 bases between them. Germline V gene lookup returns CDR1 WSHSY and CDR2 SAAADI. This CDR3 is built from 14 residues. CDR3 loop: CASGRRGRNTEAFF. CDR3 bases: TGCGCCAGCGGGCGGAGGGGGAGGAACACTGAAGCTTTCTTT.

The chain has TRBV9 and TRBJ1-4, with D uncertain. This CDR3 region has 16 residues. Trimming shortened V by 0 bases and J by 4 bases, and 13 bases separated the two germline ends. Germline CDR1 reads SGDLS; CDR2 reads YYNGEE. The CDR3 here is CASSVGVGVNNEKLFF. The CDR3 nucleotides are TGTGCCAGCAGCGTAGGGGTAGGAGTTAATAATGAAAAACTGTTTTTT.

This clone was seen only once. CDR3 sequence: CSAARGGREAFF. The CDR3 DNA reads TGCAGCGCCGCAAGAGGAGGTCGAGAAGCTTTCTTT. The chain combines TRBV29-1 with TRBJ1-1; D remains ambiguous. This CDR3 comprises 12 residues. V gave up 7 bases and J gave up 8 bases, with 17 bases separating them. The V gene's germline CDR1 is SQVTM and CDR2 ANQGSEA. Based on the CDR3 plus reference TRBV29-1 and TRBJ1-1, the full variable domain is SAVISQKPSRDICQRGTSLTIQCQVDSQVTMMFWYRQQPGQSLTLIATANQGSEATYESGFVIDKFPISRPNLTFSTLTVSNMSPEDSSIYLCSAARGGREAFFGQGTRLTVV.

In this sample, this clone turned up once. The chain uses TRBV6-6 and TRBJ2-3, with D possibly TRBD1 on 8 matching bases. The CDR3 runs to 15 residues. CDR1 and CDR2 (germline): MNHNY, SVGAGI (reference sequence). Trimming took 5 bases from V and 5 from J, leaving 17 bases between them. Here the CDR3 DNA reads TGTGCCAGCAGTACACAGGGGGGGGTAGGAGATACGCAGTATTTT. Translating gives CASSTQGGVGDTQYF.

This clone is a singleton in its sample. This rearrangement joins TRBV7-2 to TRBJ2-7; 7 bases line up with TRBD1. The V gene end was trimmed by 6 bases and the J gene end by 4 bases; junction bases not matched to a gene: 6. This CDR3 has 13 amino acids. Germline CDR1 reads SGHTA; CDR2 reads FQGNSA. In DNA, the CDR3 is TGTGCCAGCAGAGAGGGACAGCTGTACGAGCAGTACTTC. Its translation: CASREGQLYEQYF. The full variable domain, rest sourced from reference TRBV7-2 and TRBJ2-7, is GAGVSQSPSNKVTEKGKDVELRCDPISGHTALYWYRQSLGQGLEFLIYFQGNSAPDKSGLPSDRFSAERTGGSVSTLTIQRTQQEDSAVYLCASREGQLYEQYFGPGTRLTVT.

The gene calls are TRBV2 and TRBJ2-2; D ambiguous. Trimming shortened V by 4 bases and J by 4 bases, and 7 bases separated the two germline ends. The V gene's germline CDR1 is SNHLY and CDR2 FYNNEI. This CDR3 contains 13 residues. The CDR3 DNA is TGTGCCAGCAGTGCAGCTACCACCGGGGAGCTGTTTTTT. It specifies CASSAATTGELFF.

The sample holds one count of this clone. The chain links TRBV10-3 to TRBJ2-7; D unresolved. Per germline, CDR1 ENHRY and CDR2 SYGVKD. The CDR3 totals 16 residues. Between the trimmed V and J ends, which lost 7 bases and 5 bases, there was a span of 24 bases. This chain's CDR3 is CAINPGRGFNLNEQYF. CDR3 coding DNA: TGTGCCATCAACCCTGGACGTGGGTTTAATCTGAACGAGCAGTACTTC.

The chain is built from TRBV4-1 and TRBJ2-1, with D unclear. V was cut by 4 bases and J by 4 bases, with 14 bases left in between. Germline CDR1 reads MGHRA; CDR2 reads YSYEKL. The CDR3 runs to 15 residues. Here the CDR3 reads CASSPFRLAYNEQFF. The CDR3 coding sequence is TGCGCCAGCAGCCCATTCCGGTTGGCTTACAATGAGCAGTTCTTC.

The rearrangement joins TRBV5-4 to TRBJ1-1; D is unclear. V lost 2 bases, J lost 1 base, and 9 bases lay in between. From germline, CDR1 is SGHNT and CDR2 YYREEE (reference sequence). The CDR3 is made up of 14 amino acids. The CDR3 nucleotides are TGTGCCAGCAGCTTAAGTGTGAGGAACACTGAAGCTTTCTTT. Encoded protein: CASSLSVRNTEAFF.

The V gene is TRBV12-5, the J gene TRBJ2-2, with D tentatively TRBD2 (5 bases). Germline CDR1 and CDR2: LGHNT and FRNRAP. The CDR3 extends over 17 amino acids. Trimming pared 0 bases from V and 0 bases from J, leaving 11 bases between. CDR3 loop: CASGLVNSGTNTGELFF. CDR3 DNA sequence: TGTGCTAGTGGTTTGGTAAATTCGGGAACGAACACCGGGGAGCTGTTTTTT. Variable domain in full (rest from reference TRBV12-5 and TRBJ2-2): DARVTQTPRHKVTEMGQEVTMRCQPILGHNTVFWYRQTMMQGLELLAYFRNRAPLDDSGMPKDRFSAEMPDATLATLKIQPSEPRDSAVYFCASGLVNSGTNTGELFFGEGSRLTVL.

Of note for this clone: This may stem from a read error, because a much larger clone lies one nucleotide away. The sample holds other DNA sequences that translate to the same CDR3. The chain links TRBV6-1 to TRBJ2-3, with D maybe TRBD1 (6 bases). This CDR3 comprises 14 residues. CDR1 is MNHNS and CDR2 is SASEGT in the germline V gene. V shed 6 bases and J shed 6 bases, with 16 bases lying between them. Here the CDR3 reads CASSQGSIADTQYF. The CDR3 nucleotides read TGTGCCAGCAGCCAGGGGTCCATAGCTGATACGCAGTATTTT.

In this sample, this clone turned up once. CDR3 in DNA: TGTGCCAGCAGCGAGTTCGGGGGCCAGCCCCAGCATTTT. Residues: CASSEFGGQPQHF. The genes are TRBV7-2 and TRBJ1-5, with D possibly matching TRBD1 (6 bases). V was shortened by 5 bases and J by 7 bases, with 12 bases between the two germline ends. CDR1 is SGHTA and CDR2 is FQGNSA in the germline V gene. The CDR3 has 13 amino acids.

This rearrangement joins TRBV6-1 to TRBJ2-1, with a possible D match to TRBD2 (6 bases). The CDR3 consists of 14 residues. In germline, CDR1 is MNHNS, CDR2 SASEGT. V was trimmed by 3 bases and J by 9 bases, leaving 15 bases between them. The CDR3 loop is CASSESGAVGEQFF. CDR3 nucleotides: TGTGCCAGCAGTGAGTCGGGAGCCGTAGGTGAGCAGTTCTTC.

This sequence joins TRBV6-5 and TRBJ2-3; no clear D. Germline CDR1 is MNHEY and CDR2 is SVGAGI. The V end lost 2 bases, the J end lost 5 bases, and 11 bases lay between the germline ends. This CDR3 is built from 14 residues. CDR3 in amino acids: CASSYKGSEDTQYF. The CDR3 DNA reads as TGTGCCAGCAGTTACAAGGGATCGGAAGATACGCAGTATTTT.

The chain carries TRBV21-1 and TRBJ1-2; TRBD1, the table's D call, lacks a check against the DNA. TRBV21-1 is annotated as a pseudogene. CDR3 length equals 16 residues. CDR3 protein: CASPMKNKDRGDGYTF. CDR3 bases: TGTGCCAGCCCAATGAAGAATAAGGACAGGGGAGATGGCTACACCTTC.

The CDR3 loop is CASSNLSHEQFF. DNA of the CDR3: TGTGCCAGCAGCAACCTCAGCCATGAGCAGTTCTTC. The V call is TRBV21-1, the J call TRBJ2-1. TRBV21-1 is classified as a pseudogene. CDR3 length equals 12 residues.

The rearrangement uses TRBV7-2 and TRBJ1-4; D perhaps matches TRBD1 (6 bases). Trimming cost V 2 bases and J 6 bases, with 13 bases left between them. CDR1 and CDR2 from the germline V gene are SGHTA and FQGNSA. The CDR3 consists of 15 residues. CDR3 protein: CASSLTTGRDEKLFF. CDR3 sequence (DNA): TGTGCCAGCAGCTTAACAACAGGGAGGGATGAAAAACTGTTTTTT.

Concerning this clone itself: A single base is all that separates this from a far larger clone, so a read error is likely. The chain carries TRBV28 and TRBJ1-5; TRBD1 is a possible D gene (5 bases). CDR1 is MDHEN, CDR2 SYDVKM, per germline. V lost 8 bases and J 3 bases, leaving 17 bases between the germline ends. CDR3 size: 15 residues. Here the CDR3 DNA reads TGTGCCAGCCAGAGGAGGGGTAGTGACAATCAGCCCCAGCATTTT. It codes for CASQRRGSDNQPQHF. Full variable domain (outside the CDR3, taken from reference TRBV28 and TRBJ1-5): DVKVTQSSRYLVKRTGEKVFLECVQDMDHENMFWYRQDPGLGLRLIYFSYDVKMKEKGDIPEGYSVSREKKERFSLILESASTNQTSMYLCASQRRGSDNQPQHFGDGTRLSIL.

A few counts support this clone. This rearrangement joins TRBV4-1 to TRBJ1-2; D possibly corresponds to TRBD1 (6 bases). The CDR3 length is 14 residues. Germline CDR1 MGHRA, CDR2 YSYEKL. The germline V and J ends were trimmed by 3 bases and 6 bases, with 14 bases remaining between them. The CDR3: CASSHRGPPDGYTF. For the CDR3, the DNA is TGCGCCAGCAGCCATCGGGGGCCGCCGGATGGCTACACCTTC.

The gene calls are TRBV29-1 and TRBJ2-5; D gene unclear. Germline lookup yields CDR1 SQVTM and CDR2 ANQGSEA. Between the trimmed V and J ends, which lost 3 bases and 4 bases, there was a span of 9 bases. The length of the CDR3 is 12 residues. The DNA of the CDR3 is TGCAGCGTTGAGTCCTCGGGAGAGACCCAGTACTTC. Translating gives CSVESSGETQYF.

CDR3 protein: CASSYQDRPGLAGMETQYF. The DNA for the CDR3 is TGTGCCAGCAGCTACCAAGACCGACCGGGACTAGCGGGAATGGAGACCCAGTACTTC. The chain couples TRBV11-2 to TRBJ2-5, with TRBD2 identical over 13 bases. Trimming removed 4 bases from V and 5 bases from J; junction bases left unmatched: 16. CDR3 length: 19 amino acids. Germline V CDR1 and CDR2: SGHAT, FQNNGV.